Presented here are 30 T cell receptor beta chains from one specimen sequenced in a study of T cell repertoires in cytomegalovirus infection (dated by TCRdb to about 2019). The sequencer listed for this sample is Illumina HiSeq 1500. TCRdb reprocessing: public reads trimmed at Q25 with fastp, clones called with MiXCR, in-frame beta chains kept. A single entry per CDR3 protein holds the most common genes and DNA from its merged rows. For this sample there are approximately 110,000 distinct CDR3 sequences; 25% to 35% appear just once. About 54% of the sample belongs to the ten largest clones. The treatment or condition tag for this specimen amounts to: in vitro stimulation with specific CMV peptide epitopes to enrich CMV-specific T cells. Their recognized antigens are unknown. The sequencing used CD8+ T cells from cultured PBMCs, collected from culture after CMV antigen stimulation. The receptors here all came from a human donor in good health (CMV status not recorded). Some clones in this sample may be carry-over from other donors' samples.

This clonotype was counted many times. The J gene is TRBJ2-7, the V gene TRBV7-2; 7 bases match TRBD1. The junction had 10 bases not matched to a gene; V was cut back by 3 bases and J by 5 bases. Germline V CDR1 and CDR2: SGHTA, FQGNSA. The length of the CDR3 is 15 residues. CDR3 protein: CASSLGTVRVHEQYF. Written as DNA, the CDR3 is TGTGCCAGCAGCTTGGGGACAGTGCGGGTCCACGAGCAGTACTTC.

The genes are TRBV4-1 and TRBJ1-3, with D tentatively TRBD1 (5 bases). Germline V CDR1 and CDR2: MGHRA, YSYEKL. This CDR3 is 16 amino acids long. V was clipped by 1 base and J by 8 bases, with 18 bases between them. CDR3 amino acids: CASSQVIADQGHTIYF. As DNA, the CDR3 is TGCGCCAGCAGCCAAGTAATCGCGGATCAGGGTCACACCATATATTTT.

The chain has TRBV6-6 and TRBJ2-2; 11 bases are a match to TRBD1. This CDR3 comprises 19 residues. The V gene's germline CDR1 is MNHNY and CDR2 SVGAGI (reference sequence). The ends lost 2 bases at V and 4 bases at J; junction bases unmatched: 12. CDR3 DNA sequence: TGTGCCAGCAGTTACCCAACCTGGGGGGACAGGGGGACCACCGGGGAGCTGTTTTTT. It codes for CASSYPTWGDRGTTGELFF.

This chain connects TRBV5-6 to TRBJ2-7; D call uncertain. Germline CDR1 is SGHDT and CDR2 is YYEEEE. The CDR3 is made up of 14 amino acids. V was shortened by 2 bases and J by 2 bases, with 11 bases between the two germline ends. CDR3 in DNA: TGTGCCAGCAGCTTCTCTAGGCTCACCTACGAGCAGTACTTC. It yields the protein CASSFSRLTYEQYF.

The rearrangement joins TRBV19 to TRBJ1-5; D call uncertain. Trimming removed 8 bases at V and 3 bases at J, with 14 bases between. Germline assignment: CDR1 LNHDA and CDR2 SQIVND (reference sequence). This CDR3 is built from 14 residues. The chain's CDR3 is CASVYSGPNQPQHF. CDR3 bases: TGTGCCAGTGTATATTCAGGACCCAATCAGCCCCAGCATTTT.

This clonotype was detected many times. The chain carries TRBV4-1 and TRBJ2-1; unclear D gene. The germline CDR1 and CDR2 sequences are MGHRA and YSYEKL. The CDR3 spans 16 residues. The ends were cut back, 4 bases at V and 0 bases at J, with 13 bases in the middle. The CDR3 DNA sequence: TGCGCCAGCAGCCCATGGTGGCGGAGCTCCTACAATGAGCAGTTCTTC. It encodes CASSPWWRSSYNEQFF.

In DNA, the CDR3 is TGTGCCAGCAGCTTACAGGGAAGTGAAAAACTGTTTTTT. Translation: CASSLQGSEKLFF. The rearrangement joins TRBV7-6 to TRBJ1-4; possibly TRBD1 for D (5 bases). Trimming took off 2 bases at V and 7 bases at J, with 8 bases between the two ends. The CDR3 spans 13 residues. Germline CDR1 is SGHVS and CDR2 is FNYEAQ.

The CDR3 spells CASRYQDDANTGELFF. In DNA form, the CDR3 reads TGTGCCAGCAGGTACCAAGATGATGCGAACACCGGGGAGCTGTTTTTT. The chain recombines TRBV7-4 with TRBJ2-2, with unresolved D. The germline V and J ends were trimmed by 6 bases and 0 bases, with 14 bases remaining between them. The CDR3 length is 16 residues. Germline assignment: CDR1 SGHVT and CDR2 SQSDAQ. Variable domain in full (rest from reference TRBV7-4 and TRBJ2-2): GAGVSQSPRYKVAKRGRDVALRCDSISGHVTLYWYRQTLGQGSEVLTYSQSDAQRDKSGRPSGRFSAERPERSVSTLKIQRTEQGDSAVYLCASRYQDDANTGELFFGEGSRLTVL.

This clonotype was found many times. The CDR3 loop reads CASSLDSPGVGETQYF. Written as DNA, the CDR3 is TGTGCCAGCAGCTTGGACAGCCCCGGGGTCGGAGAGACCCAGTACTTC. The gene calls are TRBV7-8 and TRBJ2-5, with D perhaps matching TRBD1 (6 bases). V was cut by 3 bases and J by 4 bases, with 18 bases left in between. Germline V CDR1 and CDR2: SGHVS, FQNEAQ. This CDR3 has 16 amino acids.

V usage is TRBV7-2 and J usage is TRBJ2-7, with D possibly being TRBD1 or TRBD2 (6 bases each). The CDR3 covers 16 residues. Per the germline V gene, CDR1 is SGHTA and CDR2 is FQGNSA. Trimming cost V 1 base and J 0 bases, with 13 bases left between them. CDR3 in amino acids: CASSLDGGGSSYEQYF. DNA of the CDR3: TGTGCCAGCAGCTTAGATGGAGGGGGGAGCTCCTACGAGCAGTACTTC.

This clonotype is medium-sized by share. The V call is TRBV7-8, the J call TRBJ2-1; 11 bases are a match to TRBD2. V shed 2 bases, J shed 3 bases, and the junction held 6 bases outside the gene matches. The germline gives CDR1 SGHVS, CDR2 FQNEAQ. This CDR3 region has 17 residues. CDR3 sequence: CASSLSTSGAYYNEQFF. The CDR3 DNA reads TGTGCCAGCAGCTTATCGACTAGCGGGGCTTACTACAATGAGCAGTTCTTC.

Here the CDR3 reads CASSISGEGTGELFF. The CDR3 DNA sequence: TGTGCCAGTAGTATAAGCGGGGAAGGCACCGGGGAGCTGTTTTTT. This sequence joins TRBV19 and TRBJ2-2; 7 nucleotides align to TRBD2. The V and J ends lost 2 bases and 4 bases, in that order; junction bases with no gene match: 4. The CDR3 runs 15 residues. The germline gives CDR1 LNHDA, CDR2 SQIVND (reference sequence).

The CDR3 protein is CSVVFDRDYEQYF. In DNA, the CDR3 is TGCAGCGTTGTGTTCGACAGGGACTACGAGCAGTACTTC. The rearrangement joins TRBV29-1 to TRBJ2-7, with 7 bases aligning to TRBD1. From germline, CDR1 is SQVTM and CDR2 ANQGSEA. Trimming at V came to 4 bases and at J to 3 bases, leaving 6 bases not matched to a gene. The CDR3 length is 13 residues.

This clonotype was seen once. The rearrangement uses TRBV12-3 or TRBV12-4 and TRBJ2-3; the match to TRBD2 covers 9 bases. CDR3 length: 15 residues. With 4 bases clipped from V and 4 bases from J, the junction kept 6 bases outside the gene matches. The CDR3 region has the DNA TGTGCCAGCAGTTCCCTTAGCGGGGGTGCAGATACGCAGTATTTT. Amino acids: CASSSLSGGADTQYF.

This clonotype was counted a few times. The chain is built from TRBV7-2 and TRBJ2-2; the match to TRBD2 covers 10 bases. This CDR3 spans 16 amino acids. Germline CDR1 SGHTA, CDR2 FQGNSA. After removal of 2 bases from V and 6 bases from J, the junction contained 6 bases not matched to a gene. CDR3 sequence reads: CASSLLAGAVSGELFF. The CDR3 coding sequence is TGTGCCAGCAGCTTACTAGCGGGGGCCGTTTCCGGGGAGCTGTTTTTT.

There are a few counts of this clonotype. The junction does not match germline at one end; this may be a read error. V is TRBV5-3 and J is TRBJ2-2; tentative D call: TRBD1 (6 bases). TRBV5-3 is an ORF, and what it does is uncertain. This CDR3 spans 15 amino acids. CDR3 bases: TGTGCCAGCAGCTTGTGGCAGGGGAGCACCGGGGAGCTGTTTTTT. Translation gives CASSLWQGSTGELFF.

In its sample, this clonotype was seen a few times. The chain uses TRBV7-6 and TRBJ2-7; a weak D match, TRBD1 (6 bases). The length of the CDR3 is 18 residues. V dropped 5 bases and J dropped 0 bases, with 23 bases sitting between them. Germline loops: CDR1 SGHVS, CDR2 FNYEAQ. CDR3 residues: CASSILGPDRSYSYEQYF. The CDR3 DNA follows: TGTGCCAGCAGCATACTAGGCCCGGACAGAAGCTACTCCTACGAGCAGTACTTC.

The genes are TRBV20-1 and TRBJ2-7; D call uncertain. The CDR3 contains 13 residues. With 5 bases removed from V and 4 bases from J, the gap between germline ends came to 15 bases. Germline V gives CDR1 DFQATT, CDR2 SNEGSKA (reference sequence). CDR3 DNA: TGCAGTGCTCCCCCCGCCCGGCTGTACGAGCAGTACTTC. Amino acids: CSAPPARLYEQYF.

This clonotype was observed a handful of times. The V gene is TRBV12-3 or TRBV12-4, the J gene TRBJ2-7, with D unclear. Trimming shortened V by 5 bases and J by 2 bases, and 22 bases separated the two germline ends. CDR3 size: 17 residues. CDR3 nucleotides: TGTGCCAGCAGTCCCTATTGGGTTGGAGCGCAACCCTACGAGCAGTACTTC. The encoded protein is CASSPYWVGAQPYEQYF.

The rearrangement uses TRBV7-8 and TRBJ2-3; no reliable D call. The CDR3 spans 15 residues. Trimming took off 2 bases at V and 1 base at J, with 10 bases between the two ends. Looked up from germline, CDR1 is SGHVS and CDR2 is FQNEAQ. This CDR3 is CASSLLSLRTDTQYF. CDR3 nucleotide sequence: TGTGCCAGCAGCTTATTATCGCTTCGCACAGATACGCAGTATTTT. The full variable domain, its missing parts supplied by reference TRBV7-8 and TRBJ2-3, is GAGVSQSPRYKVAKRGQDVALRCDPISGHVSLFWYQQALGQGPEFLTYFQNEAQLDKSGLPSDRFFAERPEGSVSTLKIQRTQQEDSAVYLCASSLLSLRTDTQYFGPGTRLTVL.

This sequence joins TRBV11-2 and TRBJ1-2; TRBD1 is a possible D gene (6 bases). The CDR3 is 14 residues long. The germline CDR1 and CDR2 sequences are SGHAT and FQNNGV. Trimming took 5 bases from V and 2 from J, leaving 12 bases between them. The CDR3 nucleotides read TGTGCCAGCAGCCGAGGGGGGGGGAACTATGGCTACACCTTC. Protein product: CASSRGGGNYGYTF.

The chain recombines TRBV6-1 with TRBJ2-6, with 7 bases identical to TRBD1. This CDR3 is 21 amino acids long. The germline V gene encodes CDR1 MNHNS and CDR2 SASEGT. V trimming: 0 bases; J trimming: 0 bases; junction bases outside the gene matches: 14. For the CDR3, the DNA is TGTGCCAGCAGTGAAGCGCTAGGGGACAGCGATCCCGACTCTGGGGCCAACGTCCTGACTTTC. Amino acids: CASSEALGDSDPDSGANVLTF.

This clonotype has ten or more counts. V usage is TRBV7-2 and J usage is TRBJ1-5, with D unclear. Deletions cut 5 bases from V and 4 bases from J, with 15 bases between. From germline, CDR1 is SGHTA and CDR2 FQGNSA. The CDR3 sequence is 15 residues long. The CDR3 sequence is CASSPHSATNQPQHF. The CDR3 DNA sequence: TGTGCCAGCAGCCCGCATTCAGCCACGAATCAGCCCCAGCATTTT. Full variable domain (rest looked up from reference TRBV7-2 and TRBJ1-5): GAGVSQSPSNKVTEKGKDVELRCDPISGHTALYWYRQSLGQGLEFLIYFQGNSAPDKSGLPSDRFSAERTGGSVSTLTIQRTQQEDSAVYLCASSPHSATNQPQHFGDGTRLSIL.

The CDR3 here is CASSYSTEGGTYNEQFF. Here the CDR3 DNA reads TGTGCCAGCAGTTACTCAACAGAGGGGGGGACCTACAATGAGCAGTTCTTC. V usage is TRBV6-5 and J usage is TRBJ2-1, with a possible D match to TRBD2 (7 bases). V shed 0 bases and J shed 2 bases, with 14 bases lying between them. The CDR3 extends over 17 amino acids. Per germline, CDR1 MNHEY and CDR2 SVGAGI.

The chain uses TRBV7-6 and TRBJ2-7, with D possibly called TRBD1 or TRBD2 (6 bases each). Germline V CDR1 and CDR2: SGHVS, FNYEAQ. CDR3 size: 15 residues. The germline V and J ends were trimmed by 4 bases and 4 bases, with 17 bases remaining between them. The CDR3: CASSSMGGLGYEQYF. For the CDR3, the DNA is TGTGCCAGCAGCTCAATGGGGGGCCTTGGGTACGAGCAGTACTTC. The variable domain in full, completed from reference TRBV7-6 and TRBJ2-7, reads GAGVSQSPRYKVTKRGQDVALRCDPISGHVSLYWYRQALGQGPEFLTYFNYEAQQDKSGLPNDRFSAERPEGSISTLTIQRTEQRDSAMYRCASSSMGGLGYEQYFGPGTRLTVT.

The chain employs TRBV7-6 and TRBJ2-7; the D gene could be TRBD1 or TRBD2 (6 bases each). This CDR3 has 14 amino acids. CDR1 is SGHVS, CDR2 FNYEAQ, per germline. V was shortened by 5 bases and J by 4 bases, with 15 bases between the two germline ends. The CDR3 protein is CASSPPGANYEQYF. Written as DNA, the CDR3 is TGTGCCAGCAGCCCCCCGGGGGCGAATTACGAGCAGTACTTC.

For the CDR3, the DNA is TGCAGCGTTGGGGGGGGACCCGGGGGATCCTACGAGCAGTACTTC. Translating it yields CSVGGGPGGSYEQYF. The chain uses TRBV29-1 and TRBJ2-7, with 7 bases fitting TRBD2. CDR1 is SQVTM, CDR2 ANQGSEA, per germline. The J segment lost 1 base and the V segment lost 4 bases, leaving 10 bases of the junction unmatched. The CDR3 spans 15 residues.

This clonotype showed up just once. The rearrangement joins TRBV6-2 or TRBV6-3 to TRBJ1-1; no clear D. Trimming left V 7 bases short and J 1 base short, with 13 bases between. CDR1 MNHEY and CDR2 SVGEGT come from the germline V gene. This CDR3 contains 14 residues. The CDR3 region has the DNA TGTGCCAGCATAGCACTCACGGGGAACACTGAAGCTTTCTTT. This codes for CASIALTGNTEAFF.

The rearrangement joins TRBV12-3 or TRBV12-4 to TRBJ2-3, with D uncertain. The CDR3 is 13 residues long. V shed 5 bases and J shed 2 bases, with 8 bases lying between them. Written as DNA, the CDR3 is TGTGCCAGCAGTCTGAGACTCACAGATACGCAGTATTTT. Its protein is CASSLRLTDTQYF.

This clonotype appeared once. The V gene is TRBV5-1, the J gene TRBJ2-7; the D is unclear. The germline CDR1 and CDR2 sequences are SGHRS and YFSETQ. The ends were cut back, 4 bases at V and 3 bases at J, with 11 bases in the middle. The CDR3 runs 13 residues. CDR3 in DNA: TGCGCCAGCAGCCCCGGACCATTCTACGAGCAGTACTTC. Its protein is CASSPGPFYEQYF.